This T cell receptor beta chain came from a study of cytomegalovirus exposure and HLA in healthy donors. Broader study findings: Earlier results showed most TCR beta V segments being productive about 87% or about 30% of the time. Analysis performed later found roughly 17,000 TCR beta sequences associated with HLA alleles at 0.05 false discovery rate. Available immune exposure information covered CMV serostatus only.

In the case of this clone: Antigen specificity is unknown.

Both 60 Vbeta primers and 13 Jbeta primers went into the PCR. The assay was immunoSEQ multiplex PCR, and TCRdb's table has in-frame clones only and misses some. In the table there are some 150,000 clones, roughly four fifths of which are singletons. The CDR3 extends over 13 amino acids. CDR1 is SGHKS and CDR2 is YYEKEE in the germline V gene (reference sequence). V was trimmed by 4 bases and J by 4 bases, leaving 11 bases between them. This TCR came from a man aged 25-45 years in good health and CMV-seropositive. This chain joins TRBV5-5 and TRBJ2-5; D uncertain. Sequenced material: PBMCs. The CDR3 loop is CASSLVSRETQYF. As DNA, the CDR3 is TGTGCCAGCAGCCTGGTTTCTCGAGAGACCCAGTACTTC.